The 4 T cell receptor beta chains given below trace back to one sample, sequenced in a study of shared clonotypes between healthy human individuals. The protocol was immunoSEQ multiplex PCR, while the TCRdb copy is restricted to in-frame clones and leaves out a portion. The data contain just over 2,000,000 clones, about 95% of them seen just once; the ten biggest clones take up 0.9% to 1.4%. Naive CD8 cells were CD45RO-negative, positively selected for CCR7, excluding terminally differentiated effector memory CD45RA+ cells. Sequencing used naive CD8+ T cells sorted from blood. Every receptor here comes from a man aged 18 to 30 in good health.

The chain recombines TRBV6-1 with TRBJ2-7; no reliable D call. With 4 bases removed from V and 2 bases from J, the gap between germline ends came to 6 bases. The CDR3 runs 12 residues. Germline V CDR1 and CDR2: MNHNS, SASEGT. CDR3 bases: TGTGCCAGCAGTGCTAGTACCTACGAGCAGTACTTC. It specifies CASSASTYEQYF.

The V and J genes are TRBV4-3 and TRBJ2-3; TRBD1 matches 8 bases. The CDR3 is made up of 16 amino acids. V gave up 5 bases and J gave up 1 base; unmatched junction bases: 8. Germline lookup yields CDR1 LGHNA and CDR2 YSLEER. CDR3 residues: CASSTAPGQGTDTQYF. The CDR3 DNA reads TGCGCCAGCAGCACGGCCCCGGGACAGGGCACAGATACGCAGTATTTT.

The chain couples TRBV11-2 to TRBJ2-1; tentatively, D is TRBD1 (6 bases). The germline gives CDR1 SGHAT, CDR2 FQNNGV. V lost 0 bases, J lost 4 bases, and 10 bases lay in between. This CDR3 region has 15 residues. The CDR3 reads CASSLEGDTYNEQFF. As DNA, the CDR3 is TGTGCCAGCAGCTTAGAGGGGGACACTTACAATGAGCAGTTCTTC.

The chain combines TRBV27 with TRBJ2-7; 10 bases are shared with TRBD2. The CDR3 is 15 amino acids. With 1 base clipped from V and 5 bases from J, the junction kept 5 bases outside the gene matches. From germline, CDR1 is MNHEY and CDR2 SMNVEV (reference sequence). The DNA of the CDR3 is TGTGCCAGCAGTTTATATACTAGCGGGAAAAACGAGCAGTACTTC. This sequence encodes CASSLYTSGKNEQYF.